Below, 2 T cell receptor beta chains from the same sample are listed, as sequenced in a study of T cell responses to AZD1222 COVID-19 vaccine. Clones were sequenced by immunoSEQ multiplex PCR, and TCRdb holds only the in-frame ones, with some missing. The table has some 130,000 clones, 88% seen once. Sequences were derived from peripheral blood, sampled 28 days after the second AZD1222 dose. The receptor source for this set is an adult who received the AZD1222 COVID-19 vaccine.

This clone was counted only a few times. This chain links TRBV7-2 with TRBJ1-2, with 8 bases aligning to TRBD1. V was clipped by 1 base and J by 3 bases; unmatched bases: 1. Germline CDR1 reads SGHTA; CDR2 reads FQGNSA. The CDR3 is 14 residues long. CDR3 DNA sequence: TGTGCCAGCAGCTTAGTACAGGGGGACTATGGCTACACCTTC. The encoded protein is CASSLVQGDYGYTF.

The chain has TRBV7-9 and TRBJ1-6; 7 bases fit TRBD1. V dropped 5 bases and J dropped 2; count of bases not matched to a gene: 6. The V gene's germline CDR1 is SEHNR and CDR2 FQNEAQ (reference sequence). The CDR3 extends over 16 amino acids. CDR3 sequence (DNA): TGTGCCAGCAGCCCGGCCGGGACAGCCTATAATTCACCCCTCCACTTT. As protein: CASSPAGTAYNSPLHF.